This T cell receptor beta chain was recovered during a study of blood T cell repertoires in COVID-19. Study-wide background: Whether acute or convalescent, the COVID-19 samples came from the United States, Italy and Spain. Nucleic acid was either cDNA or gDNA, and it came from T cells, B-cell-depleted T cells, or PBMCs.

In the study's own analysis: Scientists estimated how many nucleated cells there were by amplifying reference gene primers. The data were produced by immunoSEQ multiplex PCR, yet TCRdb's version contains in-frame clones alone and is incomplete. V and J calls and clone size follow that table, whereas D and trimming were derived from the DNA. The sample records 200,000 to 250,000 clones, 85% to 90% being singletons. The trim removed 7 bases at V and 4 bases at J, leaving 11 bases unmatched. Germline V gene lookup returns CDR1 LNHDA and CDR2 SQIVND (reference sequence). The CDR3 extends over 15 amino acids.

V and J are TRBV19 and TRBJ2-3, with 7 bases that match TRBD2. The sequence was collected from a woman in her forties or fifties with acute or convalescent COVID-19. The sequenced sample consisted of peripheral blood. Here the CDR3 DNA reads TGTGCCAGTAAAGGTTCGGGGGGAGGGGCAGATACGCAGTATTTT. It translates to CASKGSGGGADTQYF.